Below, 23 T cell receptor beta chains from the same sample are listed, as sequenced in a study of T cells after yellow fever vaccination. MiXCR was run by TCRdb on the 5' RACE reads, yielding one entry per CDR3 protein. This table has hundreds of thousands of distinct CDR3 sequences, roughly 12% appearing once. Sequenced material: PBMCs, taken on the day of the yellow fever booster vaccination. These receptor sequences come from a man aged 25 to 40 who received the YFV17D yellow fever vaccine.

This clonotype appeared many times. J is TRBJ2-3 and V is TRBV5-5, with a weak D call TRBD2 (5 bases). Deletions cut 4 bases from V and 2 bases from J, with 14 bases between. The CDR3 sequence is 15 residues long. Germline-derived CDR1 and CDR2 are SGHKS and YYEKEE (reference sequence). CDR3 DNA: TGTGCCAGCAGCGCAACCGGGATCTTCACAGATACGCAGTATTTT. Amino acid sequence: CASSATGIFTDTQYF.

CDR3 coding DNA: TGCAGTGCTTTCGGACTAGCGGGAGGGCCTGACGGGTACAATGAGCAGTTCTTC. The encoded protein is CSAFGLAGGPDGYNEQFF. The V gene is TRBV20-1, the J gene TRBJ2-1, with 15 bases identical to TRBD2. Germline CDR1 reads DFQATT; CDR2 reads SNEGSKA (reference sequence). V lost 5 bases, J lost 4 bases, and 12 bases stayed unmatched. This CDR3 is 18 amino acids long.

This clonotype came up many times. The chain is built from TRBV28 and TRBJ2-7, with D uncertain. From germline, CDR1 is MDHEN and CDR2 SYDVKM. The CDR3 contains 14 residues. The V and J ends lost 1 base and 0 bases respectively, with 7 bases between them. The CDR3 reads CASSLSVSSYEQYF. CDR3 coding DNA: TGTGCCAGCAGTTTATCTGTCTCCTCCTACGAGCAGTACTTC. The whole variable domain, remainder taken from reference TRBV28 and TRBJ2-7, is DVKVTQSSRYLVKRTGEKVFLECVQDMDHENMFWYRQDPGLGLRLIYFSYDVKMKEKGDIPEGYSVSREKKERFSLILESASTNQTSMYLCASSLSVSSYEQYFGPGTRLTVT.

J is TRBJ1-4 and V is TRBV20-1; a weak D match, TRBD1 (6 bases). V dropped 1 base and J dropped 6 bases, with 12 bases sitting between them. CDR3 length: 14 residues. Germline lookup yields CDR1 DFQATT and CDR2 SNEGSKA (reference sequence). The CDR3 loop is CSARVQGLDEKLFF. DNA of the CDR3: TGCAGTGCTAGAGTTCAGGGGTTGGATGAAAAACTGTTTTTT.

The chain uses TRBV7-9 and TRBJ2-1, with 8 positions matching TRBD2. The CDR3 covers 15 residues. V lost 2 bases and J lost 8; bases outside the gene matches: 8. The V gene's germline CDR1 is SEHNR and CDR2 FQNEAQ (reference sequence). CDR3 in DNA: TGTGCCAGCAGCTTAATCAGCGGGAGTGTCGATGAGCAGTTCTTC. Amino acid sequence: CASSLISGSVDEQFF.

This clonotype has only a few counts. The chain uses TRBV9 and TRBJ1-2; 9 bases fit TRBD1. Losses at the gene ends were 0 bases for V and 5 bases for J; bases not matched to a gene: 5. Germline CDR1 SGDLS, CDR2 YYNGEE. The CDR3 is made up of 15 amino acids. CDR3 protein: CASSVEGTGYYGYTF. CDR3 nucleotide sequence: TGTGCCAGCAGCGTAGAAGGGACAGGGTATTATGGCTACACCTTC.

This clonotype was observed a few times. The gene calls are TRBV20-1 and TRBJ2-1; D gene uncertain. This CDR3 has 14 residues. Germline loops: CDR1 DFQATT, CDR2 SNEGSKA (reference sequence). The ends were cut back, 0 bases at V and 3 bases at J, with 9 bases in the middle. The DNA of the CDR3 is TGCAGTGCTAGAGATATGGGCTTCTACAATGAGCAGTTCTTC. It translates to CSARDMGFYNEQFF.

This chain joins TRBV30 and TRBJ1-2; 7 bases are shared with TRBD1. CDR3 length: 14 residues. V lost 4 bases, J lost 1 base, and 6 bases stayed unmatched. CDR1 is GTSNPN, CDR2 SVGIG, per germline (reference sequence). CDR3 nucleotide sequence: TGTGCCTGGACCCCGGGACAGATTAACTATGGCTACACCTTC. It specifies CAWTPGQINYGYTF.

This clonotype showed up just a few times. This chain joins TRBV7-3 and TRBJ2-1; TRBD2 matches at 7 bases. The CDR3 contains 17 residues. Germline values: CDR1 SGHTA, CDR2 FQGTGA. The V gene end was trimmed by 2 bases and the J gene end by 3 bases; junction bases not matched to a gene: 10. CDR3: CASSLSTGLAVYNEQFF. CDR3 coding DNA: TGTGCCAGCAGCTTATCAACGGGGCTAGCGGTCTACAATGAGCAGTTCTTC.

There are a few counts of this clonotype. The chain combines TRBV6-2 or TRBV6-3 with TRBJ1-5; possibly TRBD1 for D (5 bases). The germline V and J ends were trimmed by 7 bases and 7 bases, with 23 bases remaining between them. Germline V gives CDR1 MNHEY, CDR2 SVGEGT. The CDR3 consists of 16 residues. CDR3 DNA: TGTGCCAGCACTCCCAGCGGGGACGGCCCGAGGCAGCCCCAGCATTTT. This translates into CASTPSGDGPRQPQHF.

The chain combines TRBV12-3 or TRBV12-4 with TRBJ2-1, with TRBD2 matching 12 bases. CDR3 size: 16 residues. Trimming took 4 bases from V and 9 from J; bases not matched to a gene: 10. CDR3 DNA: TGTGCCAGCAGTTGGGAGACTAGCGGGAGACAGGGTGAGCAGTTCTTC. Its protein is CASSWETSGRQGEQFF.

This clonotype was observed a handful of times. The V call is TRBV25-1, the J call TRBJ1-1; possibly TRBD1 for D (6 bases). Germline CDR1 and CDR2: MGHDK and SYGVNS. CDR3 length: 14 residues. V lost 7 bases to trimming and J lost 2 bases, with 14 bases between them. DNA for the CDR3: TGTGCCAGCACCCCCGACAGGATAAACACTGAAGCTTTCTTT. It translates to CASTPDRINTEAFF.

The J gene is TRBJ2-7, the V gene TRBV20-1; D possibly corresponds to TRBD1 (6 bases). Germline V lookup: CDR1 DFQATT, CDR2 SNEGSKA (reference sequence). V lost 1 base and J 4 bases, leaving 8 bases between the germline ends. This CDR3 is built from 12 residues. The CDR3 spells CSARGTEYEQYF. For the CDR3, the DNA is TGCAGTGCTAGAGGGACAGAGTACGAGCAGTACTTC.

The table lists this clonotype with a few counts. CDR3 in amino acids: CASSLGQGGKTQYF. The CDR3 coding sequence is TGCGCCAGCAGCTTGGGACAGGGGGGAAAGACCCAGTACTTC. The chain has TRBV5-1 and TRBJ2-5, with TRBD1 matching over 9 bases. The V gene end was trimmed by 0 bases and the J gene end by 6 bases; junction bases not matched to a gene: 3. The length of the CDR3 is 14 residues. The V gene's germline CDR1 is SGHRS and CDR2 YFSETQ. Combining the CDR3 with reference TRBV5-1 and TRBJ2-5 gives the whole variable domain KAGVTQTPRYLIKTRGQQVTLSCSPISGHRSVSWYQQTPGQGLQFLFEYFSETQRNKGNFPGRFSGRQFSNSRSEMNVSTLELGDSALYLCASSLGQGGKTQYFGPGTRLLVL.

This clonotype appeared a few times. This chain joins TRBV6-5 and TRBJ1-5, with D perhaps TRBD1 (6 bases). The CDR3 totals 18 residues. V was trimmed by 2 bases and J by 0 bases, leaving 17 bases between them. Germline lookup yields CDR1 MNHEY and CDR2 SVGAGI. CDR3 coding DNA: TGTGCCAGCAGTTACGGTGGAGGAGGGGGACGTAGCAATCAGCCCCAGCATTTT. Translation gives CASSYGGGGGRSNQPQHF.

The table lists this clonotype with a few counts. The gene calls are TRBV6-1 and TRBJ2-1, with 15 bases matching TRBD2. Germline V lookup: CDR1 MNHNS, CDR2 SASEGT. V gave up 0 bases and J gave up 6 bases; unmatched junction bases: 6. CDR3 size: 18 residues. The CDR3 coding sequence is TGTGCCAGCAGTGAAGCCTCCTGGACTAGCGGGAGGGCCAATGAGCAGTTCTTC. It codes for CASSEASWTSGRANEQFF.

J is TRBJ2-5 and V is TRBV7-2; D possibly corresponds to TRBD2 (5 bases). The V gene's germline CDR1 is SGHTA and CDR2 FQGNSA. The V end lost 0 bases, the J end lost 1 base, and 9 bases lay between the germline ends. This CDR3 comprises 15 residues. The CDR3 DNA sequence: TGTGCCAGCAGCTTAGCCCGGGAACTCCAAGAGACCCAGTACTTC. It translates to CASSLARELQETQYF.

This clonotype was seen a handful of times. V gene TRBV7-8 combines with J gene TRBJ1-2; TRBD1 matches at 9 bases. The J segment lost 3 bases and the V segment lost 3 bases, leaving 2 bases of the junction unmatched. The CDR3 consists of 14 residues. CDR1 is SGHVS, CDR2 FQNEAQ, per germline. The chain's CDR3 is CASSFRDRDYGYTF. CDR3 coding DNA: TGTGCCAGCAGCTTCCGGGACAGGGACTATGGCTACACCTTC.

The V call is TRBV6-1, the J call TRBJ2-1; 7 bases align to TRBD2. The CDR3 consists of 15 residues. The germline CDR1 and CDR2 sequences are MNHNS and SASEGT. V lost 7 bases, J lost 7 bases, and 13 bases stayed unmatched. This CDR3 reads CASTPPKTGGNEQFF. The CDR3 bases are TGTGCCAGCACGCCTCCTAAGACGGGAGGTAATGAGCAGTTCTTC.

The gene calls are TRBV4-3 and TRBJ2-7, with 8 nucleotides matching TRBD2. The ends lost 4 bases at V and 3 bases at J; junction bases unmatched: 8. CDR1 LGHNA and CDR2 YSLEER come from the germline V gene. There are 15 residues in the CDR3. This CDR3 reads CASSPKGAGDYEQYF. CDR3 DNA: TGCGCCAGCAGCCCAAAGGGAGCGGGGGACTACGAGCAGTACTTC.

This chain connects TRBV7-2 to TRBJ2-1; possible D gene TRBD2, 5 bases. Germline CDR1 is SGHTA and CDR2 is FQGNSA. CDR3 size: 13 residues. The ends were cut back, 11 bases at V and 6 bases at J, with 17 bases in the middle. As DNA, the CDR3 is TGTGCCGGAGGAGTCGGGCCGGCCAATGAGCAGTTCTTC. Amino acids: CAGGVGPANEQFF.

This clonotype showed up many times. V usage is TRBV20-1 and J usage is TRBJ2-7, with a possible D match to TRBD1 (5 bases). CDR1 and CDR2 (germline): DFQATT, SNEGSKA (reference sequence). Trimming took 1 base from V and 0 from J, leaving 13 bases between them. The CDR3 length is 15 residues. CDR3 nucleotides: TGCAGTGCTAGAGCAGGGAAGGTGAGCTCCTACGAGCAGTACTTC. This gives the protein CSARAGKVSSYEQYF.

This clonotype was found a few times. CDR3 sequence (DNA): TGTGCCGGAACTAAGCCAGGGACAAGTTACGAGCAGTACTTC. Protein sequence: CAGTKPGTSYEQYF. The V gene is TRBV30, the J gene TRBJ2-7; weak D call: TRBD1 (6 bases). Germline V gene sequence: CDR1 GTSNPN, CDR2 SVGIG (reference sequence). The CDR3 runs to 14 residues. V shed 8 bases and J shed 4 bases, with 21 bases lying between them. The variable domain in full, completed from reference TRBV30 and TRBJ2-7, reads SQTIHQWPATLVQPVGSPLSLECTVEGTSNPNLYWYRQAAGRGLQLLFYSVGIGQISSEVPQNLSASRPQDRQFILSSKKLLLSDSGFYLCAGTKPGTSYEQYFGPGTRLTVT.